The T cell receptor (beta chain) described here comes from a study of early T cells in non-severe SARS-CoV-2 infection. Study at large: Chains from this unsorted whole-blood bulk RNA could not be paired. Study-wide findings and caveats: VDJdb matches were skewed toward anti-spike CD8 T cell responses.

In the library, individual cDNA molecules carried attached unique molecular identifiers. TCRdb analysed the 5' RACE reads with MiXCR anew, one entry per CDR3 protein. This table holds tens of thousands of distinct CDR3 sequences, around 13% found once. Comment on this clonotype: What it binds is not known.

V was clipped by 3 bases and J by 2 bases; unmatched bases: 4. Germline V gene sequence: CDR1 LNHDA, CDR2 SQIVND (reference sequence). CDR3 length: 15 residues. This TCR was sampled from an adult who was a healthcare worker with PCR-confirmed SARS-CoV-2 infection or an uninfected control (not recorded which). Source material: whole blood. The gene calls are TRBV19 and TRBJ1-5; 7 nucleotides match TRBD1. CDR3 loop: CASSMDRRRNQPQHF. In DNA, the CDR3 is TGTGCCAGTAGTATGGACAGGCGACGCAATCAGCCCCAGCATTTT.